Listed below are T cell receptor beta chains from one sample, sequenced in a study of CXCR3 chemokines and chemotherapy response in bladder cancer. TCRdb fed the PCR reads into MiXCR, producing one record per CDR3 protein. The table has 400 to 500 distinct CDR3 sequences, about 10% seen once. This specimen was taken from a patient whose treatment included neoadjuvant chemotherapy. The origin of the receptors is a human donor with bladder cancer that did not respond to neoadjuvant chemotherapy. The CDR3 runs from the conserved cysteine through the conserved F or W. A D gene is named only where the DNA matches it firmly. Clone size is given for some rows only: seen once, a few or many times, or a class if the clone is expanded.

v_call	j_call	d_call	clone_size	cdr3_nt	cdr3_aa
TRBV5-6	TRBJ2-2	.	many	TGTGCCAGCAGCTCGGGTGACCTTGTGGGCACCGGGGAGCTGTTTTTT	CASSSGDLVGTGELFF
TRBV6-6	TRBJ2-1	.	large	TGTGCCAGCAGTTACCCTTACAATGAGCAGTTCTTC	CASSYPYNEQFF
TRBV18	TRBJ2-3	TRBD1	large	TGTGCCAGCTCACTAGCCGGGACAGGTGGCACAGATACGCAGTATTTT	CASSLAGTGGTDTQYF
TRBV20-1	TRBJ2-5	.	medium-sized	TGCAGTGCTAGAGTTCCAGGGCAAGAGACCCAGTACTTC	CSARVPGQETQYF
TRBV5-4	TRBJ2-3	.	large	TGTGCCAGCAGCTTCGACGACACCACAGATACGCAGTATTTT	CASSFDDTTDTQYF
TRBV7-2	TRBJ2-2	TRBD2	large	TGTGCCAGCAGCCCAGGACTGGGACTAGCGGGGGGGCAAACCGGGGAGCTGTTTTTT	CASSPGLGLAGGQTGELFF
TRBV20-1	TRBJ1-5	TRBD1	.	TGCAGTGCTACGGACAGGATTAGCAATCAGCCCCAGCATTTT	CSATDRISNQPQHF
TRBV24-1	TRBJ2-1	TRBD1	medium-sized	TGTGCCACCCGAGGGACAGGAAGCTCCTACAATGAGCAGTTCTTC	CATRGTGSSYNEQFF
TRBV29-1	TRBJ2-7	TRBD1	medium-sized	TGCAGCGTTGAGGATGACAGGGGCGGCCCCACCTACGAGCAGTACTTC	CSVEDDRGGPTYEQYF
TRBV6-1	TRBJ2-7	.	medium-sized	TGTGCCAGCAGTGAGGGACTCCTAGTGGAGCAGTACTTC	CASSEGLLVEQYF
TRBV29-1	TRBJ2-5	TRBD1	large	TGCAGCGTTGAAGAACCCGGGACAGGGATGGAGACCCAGTACTTC	CSVEEPGTGMETQYF
TRBV2	TRBJ2-7	TRBD2	many	TGTGCCAGCAGTTGGACTAGCGGGAACTACGAGCAGTACTTC	CASSWTSGNYEQYF
TRBV15	TRBJ2-5	.	medium-sized	TGTGCCACCAGCAGACCGAAGCGAACCAGCCCCCAAGAGACCCAGTACTTC	CATSRPKRTSPQETQYF
TRBV6-2/TRBV6-3	TRBJ1-4	.	large	TGTGCCAGCAGTTACGGGGGCAGCCTGGCAACTAATGAAAAACTGTTTTTT	CASSYGGSLATNEKLFF
TRBV7-9	TRBJ1-5	.	many	TGTGCCAGCAGCTCAACGGCCCCGGGAAAACAGCCCCAGCATTTT	CASSSTAPGKQPQHF
TRBV6-1	TRBJ1-4	.	large	TGTGCCAGCAGTGCACCCGAATCGACTAATGAAAAACTGTTTTTT	CASSAPESTNEKLFF
TRBV20-1	TRBJ2-2	.	.	TGCAGTGCCCCGGATCCGGCGAACACCGGGGAGCTGTTTTTT	CSAPDPANTGELFF
TRBV11-2	TRBJ2-5	.	many	TGTGCCAGCAGCTTCGGGCTACAAGAGACCCAGTACTTC	CASSFGLQETQYF
TRBV12-3/TRBV12-4	TRBJ1-4	.	medium-sized	TGTGCCAGCAGATCAGAGACAACTAATGAAAAACTGTTTTTT	CASRSETTNEKLFF
TRBV14	TRBJ2-2	.	.	TGTGCCAGCAGCCCGGGGACAAACACCGGGGAGCTGTTTTTT	CASSPGTNTGELFF
TRBV7-2	TRBJ2-5	.	large	TGTGCCAGCAGCCTAGGAGTCGCGGGAGAGACCCAGTACTTC	CASSLGVAGETQYF
TRBV9	TRBJ2-7	.	.	TGTGCCAGCAGCGTAGACCCGAGCTCCTACGAGCAGTACTTC	CASSVDPSSYEQYF
TRBV6-2/TRBV6-3	TRBJ1-5	.	medium-sized	TGTGCCGTACAGGGACCCAATCAGCCCCAGCATTTT	CAVQGPNQPQHF
TRBV19	TRBJ2-2	.	large	TGTGCCAGTACAAGGGGGGGCACCGGGGAGCTGTTTTTT	CASTRGGTGELFF
TRBV6-1	TRBJ1-6	.	large	TGTGCCAGCTCCCAGAGGGGGGATTATTCACCCCTCCACTTT	CASSQRGDYSPLHF
TRBV11-2	TRBJ1-6	.	medium-sized	TGTGCCAGCAGCTTAGGTCCAGGGTCGGGTAATTCACCCCTCCACTTT	CASSLGPGSGNSPLHF
TRBV4-1	TRBJ1-5	.	.	TGCGCCAGCAGCCAAGACGGGACGGTAGATCAGCCCCAGCATTTT	CASSQDGTVDQPQHF
TRBV13	TRBJ1-2	TRBD1	large	TGTGCCAGCAGCCACCGGACAGGGATCTATGGCTACACCTTC	CASSHRTGIYGYTF
TRBV20-1	TRBJ1-6	.	.	TGCAGTGCTAGAATCCAACAGGGTGGTTCACCCCTCCACTTT	CSARIQQGGSPLHF
TRBV27	TRBJ2-7	.	few	TGTGCCAGCAGTTTATCAGGACTCGTAGGGGAGCAGTACTTC	CASSLSGLVGEQYF
TRBV12-3/TRBV12-4	TRBJ2-5	TRBD1	many	TGTGCCAGCAGCGATCGGACAGGGGGCGTAGAGACCCAGTACTTC	CASSDRTGGVETQYF
TRBV28	TRBJ2-7	TRBD1	many	TGTGCCAGCAGTTCAGGGGGAAAGGAAAGGAATTACGAGCAGTACTTC	CASSSGGKERNYEQYF
TRBV6-1	TRBJ1-6	.	large	TGTGCCAGCCAACAGAATTCACCCCTCCACTTT	CASQQNSPLHF
TRBV20-1	TRBJ1-6	TRBD1	medium-sized	TGCAGTGCTAGAGATGTGACCTGGACAGGGGGTTCACCCCTCCACTTT	CSARDVTWTGGSPLHF
TRBV27	TRBJ2-7	TRBD2	.	TGTGCCAGCAGTGCCGGGGGGGCGAACGAGCAGTACTTC	CASSAGGANEQYF
TRBV7-2	TRBJ2-7	TRBD1	large	TGTGCCAGCAGCATCTCGACAGGGAGCTCCTACGAGCAGTACTTC	CASSISTGSSYEQYF
TRBV6-1	TRBJ2-2	.	medium-sized	TGTGCCAGCAGACCTGGGCCGAACACCGGGGAGCTGTTTTTT	CASRPGPNTGELFF
TRBV7-9	TRBJ2-7	TRBD1	medium-sized	TGTGCCAGCAGCGCCCTGACAGGGGGGAAGGACGAGCAGTACTTC	CASSALTGGKDEQYF
TRBV30	TRBJ1-1	.	many	TGTGCCTGGTCAGCCATGAACACTGAAGCTTTCTTT	CAWSAMNTEAFF